The entry below gives a single T cell receptor beta chain sequence along with its context. The data belong to a study of cytomegalovirus exposure and HLA in healthy donors. The PCR used 60 Vbeta and 13 Jbeta primers. Profiling relied on immunoSEQ multiplex PCR, and the TCRdb table lists in-frame clones only, not all of them. The sample includes some 150,000 clones, about 80% of them seen just once. The sample was PBMCs. The source of this sequence is a man aged 25-45 years in good health and CMV-seropositive.

CDR3 region: CASSSYGTGINEQFF. The CDR3 region has the DNA TGTGCCAGCAGCTCGTACGGGACAGGGATCAATGAGCAGTTCTTC. The chain combines TRBV5-4 with TRBJ2-1; 9 positions match TRBD1. The trim removed 3 bases at V and 6 bases at J, leaving 7 bases unmatched. Per the germline V gene, CDR1 is SGHNT and CDR2 is YYREEE (reference sequence). The CDR3 spans 15 residues.